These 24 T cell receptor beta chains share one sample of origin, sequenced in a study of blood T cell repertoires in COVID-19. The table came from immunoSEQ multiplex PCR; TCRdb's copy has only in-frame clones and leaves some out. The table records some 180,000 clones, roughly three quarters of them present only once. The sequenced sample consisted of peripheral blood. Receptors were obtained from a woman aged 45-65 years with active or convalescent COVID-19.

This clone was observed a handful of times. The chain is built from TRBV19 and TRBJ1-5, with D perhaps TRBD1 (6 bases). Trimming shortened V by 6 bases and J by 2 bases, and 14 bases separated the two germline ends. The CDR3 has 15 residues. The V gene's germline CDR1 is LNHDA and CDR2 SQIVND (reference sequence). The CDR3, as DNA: TGTGCCAGTAGCTACAGGGAAGGTGGCAATCAGCCCCAGCATTTT. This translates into CASSYREGGNQPQHF.

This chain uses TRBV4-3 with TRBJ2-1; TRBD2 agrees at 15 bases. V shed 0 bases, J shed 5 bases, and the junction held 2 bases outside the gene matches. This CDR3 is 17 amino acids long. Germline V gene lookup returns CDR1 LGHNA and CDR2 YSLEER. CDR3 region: CASSQDRTSGGDNEQFF. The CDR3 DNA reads TGCGCCAGCAGCCAAGATCGGACTAGCGGGGGGGACAATGAGCAGTTCTTC.

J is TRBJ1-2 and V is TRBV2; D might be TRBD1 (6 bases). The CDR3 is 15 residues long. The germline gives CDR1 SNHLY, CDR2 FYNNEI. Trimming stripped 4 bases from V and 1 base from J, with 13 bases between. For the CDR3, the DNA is TGTGCCAGCAGTGGTGGAACAGGGAATAACTATGGCTACACCTTC. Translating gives CASSGGTGNNYGYTF.

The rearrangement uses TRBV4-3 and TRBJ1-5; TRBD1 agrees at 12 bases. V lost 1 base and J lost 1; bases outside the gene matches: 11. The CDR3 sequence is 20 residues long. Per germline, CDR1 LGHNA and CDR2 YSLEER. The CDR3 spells CASSQGTGTGGDWSNQPQHF. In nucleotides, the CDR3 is TGCGCCAGCAGCCAAGGGACCGGGACAGGGGGCGATTGGAGCAATCAGCCCCAGCATTTT.

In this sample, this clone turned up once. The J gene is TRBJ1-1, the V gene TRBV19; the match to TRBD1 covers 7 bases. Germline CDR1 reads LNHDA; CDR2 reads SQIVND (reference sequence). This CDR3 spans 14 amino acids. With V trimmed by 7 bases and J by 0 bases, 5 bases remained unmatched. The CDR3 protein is CASKKGQLNTEAFF. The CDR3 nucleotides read TGTGCCAGTAAGAAGGGACAGTTGAACACTGAAGCTTTCTTT.

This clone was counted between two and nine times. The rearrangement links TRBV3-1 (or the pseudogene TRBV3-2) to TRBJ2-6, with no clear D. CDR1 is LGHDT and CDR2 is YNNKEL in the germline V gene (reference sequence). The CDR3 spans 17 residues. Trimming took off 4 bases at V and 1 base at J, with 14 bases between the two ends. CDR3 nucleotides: TGTGCCAGCAGCCCGTTCGTACTGCCGTCTGGGGCCAACGTCCTGACTTTC. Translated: CASSPFVLPSGANVLTF.

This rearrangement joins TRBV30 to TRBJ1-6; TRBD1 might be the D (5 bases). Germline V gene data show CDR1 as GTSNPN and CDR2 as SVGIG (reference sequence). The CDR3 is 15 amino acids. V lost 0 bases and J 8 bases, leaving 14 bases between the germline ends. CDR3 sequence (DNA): TGTGCCTGGAGTGTTCGGGGGGGGTCGCATTCACCCCTCCACTTT. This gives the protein CAWSVRGGSHSPLHF.

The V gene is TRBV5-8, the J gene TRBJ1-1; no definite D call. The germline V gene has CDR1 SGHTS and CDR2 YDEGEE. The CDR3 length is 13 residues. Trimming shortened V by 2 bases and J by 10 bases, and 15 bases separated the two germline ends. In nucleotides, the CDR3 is TGTGCCAGCAGCTTTTCTCTCAGAGGTGGAGCTTTCTTT. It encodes CASSFSLRGGAFF. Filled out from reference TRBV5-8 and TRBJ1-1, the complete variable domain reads EAGVTQSPTHLIKTRGQQATLRCSPISGHTSVYWYQQALGLGLQFLLWYDEGEERNRGNFPPRFSGRQFPNYSSELNVNALELEDSALYLCASSFSLRGGAFFGQGTRLTVV.

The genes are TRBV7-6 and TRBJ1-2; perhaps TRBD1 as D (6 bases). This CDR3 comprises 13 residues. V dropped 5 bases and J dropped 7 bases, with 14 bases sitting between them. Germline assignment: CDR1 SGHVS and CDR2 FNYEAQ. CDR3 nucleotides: TGTGCCAGCAGCCAAGACAGGAGACGTGGCTACACCTTC. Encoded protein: CASSQDRRRGYTF.

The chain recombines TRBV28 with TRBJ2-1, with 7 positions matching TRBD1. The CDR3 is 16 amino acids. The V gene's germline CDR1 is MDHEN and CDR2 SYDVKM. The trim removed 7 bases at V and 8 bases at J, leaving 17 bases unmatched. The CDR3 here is CASTSLRTGLRDEQFF. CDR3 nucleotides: TGTGCCAGCACCTCTTTGAGGACAGGACTCAGGGATGAGCAGTTCTTC.

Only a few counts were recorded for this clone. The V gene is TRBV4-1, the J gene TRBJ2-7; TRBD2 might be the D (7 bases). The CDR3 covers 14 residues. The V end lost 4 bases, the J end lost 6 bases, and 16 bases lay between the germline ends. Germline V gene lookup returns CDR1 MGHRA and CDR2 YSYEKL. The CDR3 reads CASSREGEGSEQYF. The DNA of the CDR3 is TGCGCCAGCAGCCGGGAGGGGGAGGGCTCCGAGCAGTACTTC.

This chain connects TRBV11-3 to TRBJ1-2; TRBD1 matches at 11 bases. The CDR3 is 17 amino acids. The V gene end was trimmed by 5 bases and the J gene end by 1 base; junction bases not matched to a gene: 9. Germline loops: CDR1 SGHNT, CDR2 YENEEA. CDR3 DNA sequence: TGTGCCAGCAGCCATCGCTCTGGGACAGGGGGTAACTATGGCTACACCTTC. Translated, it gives CASSHRSGTGGNYGYTF.

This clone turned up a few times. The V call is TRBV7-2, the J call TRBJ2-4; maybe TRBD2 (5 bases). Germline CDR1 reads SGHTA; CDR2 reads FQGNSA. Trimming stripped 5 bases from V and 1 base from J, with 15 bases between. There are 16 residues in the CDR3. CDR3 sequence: CASSRTGGLAKNIQYF. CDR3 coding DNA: TGTGCCAGCAGCAGGACGGGCGGGCTGGCCAAAAACATTCAGTACTTC. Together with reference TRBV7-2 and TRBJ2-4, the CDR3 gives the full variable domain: GAGVSQSPSNKVTEKGKDVELRCDPISGHTALYWYRQSLGQGLEFLIYFQGNSAPDKSGLPSDRFSAERTGGSVSTLTIQRTQQEDSAVYLCASSRTGGLAKNIQYFGAGTRLSVL.

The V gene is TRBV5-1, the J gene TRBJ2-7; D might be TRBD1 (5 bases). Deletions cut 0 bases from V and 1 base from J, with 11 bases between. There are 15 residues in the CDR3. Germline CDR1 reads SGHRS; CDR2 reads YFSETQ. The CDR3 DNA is TGCGCCAGCAGCTTGGGACAGACCCCTTCCTACGAGCAGTACTTC. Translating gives CASSLGQTPSYEQYF.

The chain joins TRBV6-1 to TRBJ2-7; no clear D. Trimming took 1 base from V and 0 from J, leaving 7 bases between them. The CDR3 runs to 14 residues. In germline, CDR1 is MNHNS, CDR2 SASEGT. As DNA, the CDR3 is TGTGCCAGCAGTGAAGGAGCGCTCTCCTACGAGCAGTACTTC. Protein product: CASSEGALSYEQYF.

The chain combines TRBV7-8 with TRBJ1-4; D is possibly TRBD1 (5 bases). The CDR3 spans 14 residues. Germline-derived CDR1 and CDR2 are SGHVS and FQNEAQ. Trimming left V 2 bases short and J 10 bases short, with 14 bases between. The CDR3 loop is CASSLTWRGGKLFF. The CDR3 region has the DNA TGTGCCAGCAGCTTAACTTGGAGGGGCGGAAAACTGTTTTTT.

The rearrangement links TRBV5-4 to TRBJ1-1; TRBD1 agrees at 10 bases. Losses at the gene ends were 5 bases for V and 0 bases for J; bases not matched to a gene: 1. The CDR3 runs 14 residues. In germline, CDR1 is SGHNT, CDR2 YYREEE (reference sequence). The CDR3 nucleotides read TGTGCCAGCAGGGACAGGGGGATGAACACTGAAGCTTTCTTT. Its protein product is CASRDRGMNTEAFF.

DNA for the CDR3: TGTGCCAGCTCACCGAACCCGACAGGGGTCACCTACAATGAGCAGTTCTTC. Translated, it gives CASSPNPTGVTYNEQFF. The rearrangement links TRBV18 to TRBJ2-1; 8 bases align to TRBD1. Germline values: CDR1 KGHSH, CDR2 LQKENI. The V segment lost 3 bases and the J segment 2 bases; nucleotides outside the gene matches: 9. The CDR3 sequence is 17 residues long.

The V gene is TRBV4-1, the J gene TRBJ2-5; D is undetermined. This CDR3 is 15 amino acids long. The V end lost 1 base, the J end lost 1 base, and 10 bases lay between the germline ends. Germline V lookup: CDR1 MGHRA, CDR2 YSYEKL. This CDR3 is CASSQGVSFQETQYF. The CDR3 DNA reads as TGCGCCAGCAGCCAAGGGGTTAGCTTCCAAGAGACCCAGTACTTC.

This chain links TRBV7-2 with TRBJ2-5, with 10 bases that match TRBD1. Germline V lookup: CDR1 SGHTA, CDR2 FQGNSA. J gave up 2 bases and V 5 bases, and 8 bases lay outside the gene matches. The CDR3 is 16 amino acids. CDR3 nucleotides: TGTGCCAGCAGCCGCCGGGACAGGGGCGGGCAAGAGACCCAGTACTTC. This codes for CASSRRDRGGQETQYF.

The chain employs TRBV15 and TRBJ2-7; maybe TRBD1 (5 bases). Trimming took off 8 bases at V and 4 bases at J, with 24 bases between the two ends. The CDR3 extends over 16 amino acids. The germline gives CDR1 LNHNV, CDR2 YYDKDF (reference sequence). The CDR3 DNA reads TGTGCCACCTCACTGTTTAGGGGCGACAGAAGTTACGAGCAGTACTTC. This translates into CATSLFRGDRSYEQYF. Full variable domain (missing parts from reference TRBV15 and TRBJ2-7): DAMVIQNPRYQVTQFGKPVTLSCSQTLNHNVMYWYQQKSSQAPKLLFHYYDKDFNNEADTPDNFQSRRPNTSFCFLDIRSPGLGDTAMYLCATSLFRGDRSYEQYFGPGTRLTVT.

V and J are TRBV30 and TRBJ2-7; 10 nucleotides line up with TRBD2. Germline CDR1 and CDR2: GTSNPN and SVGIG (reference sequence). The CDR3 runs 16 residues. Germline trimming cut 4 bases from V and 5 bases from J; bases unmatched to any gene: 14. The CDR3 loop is CAWTRSSSGSLHEQYF. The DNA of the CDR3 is TGTGCCTGGACCCGCTCATCTAGCGGGAGTCTTCACGAGCAGTACTTC.

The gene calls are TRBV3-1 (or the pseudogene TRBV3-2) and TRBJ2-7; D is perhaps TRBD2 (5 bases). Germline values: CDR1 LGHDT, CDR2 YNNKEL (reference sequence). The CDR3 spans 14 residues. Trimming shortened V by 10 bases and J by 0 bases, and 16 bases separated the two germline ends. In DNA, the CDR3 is TGTGCCACCCGGGGTAGTGGGAGCTCCTACGAGCAGTACTTC. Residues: CATRGSGSSYEQYF.

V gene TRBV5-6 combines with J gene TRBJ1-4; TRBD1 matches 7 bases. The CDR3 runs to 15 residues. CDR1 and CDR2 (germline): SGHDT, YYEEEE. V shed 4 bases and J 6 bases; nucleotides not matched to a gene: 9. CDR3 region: CASSPWTGSDEKLFF. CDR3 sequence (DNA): TGTGCCAGCAGCCCGTGGACAGGTTCGGATGAAAAACTGTTTTTT. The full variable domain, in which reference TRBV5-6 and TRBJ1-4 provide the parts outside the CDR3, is DAGVTQSPTHLIKTRGQQVTLRCSPKSGHDTVSWYQQALGQGPQFIFQYYEEEERQRGNFPDRFSGHQFPNYSSELNVNALLLGDSALYLCASSPWTGSDEKLFFGSGTQLSVL.